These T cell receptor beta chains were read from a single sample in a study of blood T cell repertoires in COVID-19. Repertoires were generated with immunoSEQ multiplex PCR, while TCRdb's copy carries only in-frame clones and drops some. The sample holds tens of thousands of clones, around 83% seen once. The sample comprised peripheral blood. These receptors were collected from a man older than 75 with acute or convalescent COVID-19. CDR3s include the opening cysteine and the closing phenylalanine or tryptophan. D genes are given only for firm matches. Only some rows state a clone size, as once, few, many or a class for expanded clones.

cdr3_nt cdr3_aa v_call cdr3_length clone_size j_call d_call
TGCGCCAGCAGCCAAGACAGGGGAGAGACCCAGTACTTC CASSQDRGETQYF TRBV4-3 13 . TRBJ2-5 .
TGTGCCAGCAGCGTCGGGTCCGATCAGCCCCAGCATTTT CASSVGSDQPQHF TRBV9 13 . TRBJ1-5 .
TGCGCCAGCAGTGAGGGGCTAGCGGGAGCGGTGGGCCCCTACGAGCAGTACTTC CASSEGLAGAVGPYEQYF TRBV10-1 18 . TRBJ2-7 TRBD2
TGTGCCAGCAGACCAACAGCCTTCGCGAACACCGGGGAGCTGTTTTTT CASRPTAFANTGELFF TRBV28 16 . TRBJ2-2 .
TGTGCCACCAGTGACCCGCAGGGGGGTCCCCCAGATACGCAGTATTTT CATSDPQGGPPDTQYF TRBV24-1 16 . TRBJ2-3 .
TGTGCCAGCAGCACGGACAGCTTAATAAATTCACCCCTCCACTTT CASSTDSLINSPLHF TRBV7-9 15 once TRBJ1-6 .
TGTGCCAGCAGTGGGCCTCCTTTCCAAGAGACCCAGTACTTC CASSGPPFQETQYF TRBV2 14 . TRBJ2-5 .
TGTGCCACCTCGGACAGCTATAATCAGCCCCAGCATTTT CATSDSYNQPQHF TRBV12-3/TRBV12-4 13 few TRBJ1-5 .
TGTGCCACCAGTGATTCAGCGGAGACCCAGTACTTC CATSDSAETQYF TRBV24-1 12 . TRBJ2-5 .
TGTGCCAGCAGCTGGGCCCCGGACCGGGGGAGCTACGAGCAGTACTTC CASSWAPDRGSYEQYF TRBV5-5 16 . TRBJ2-7 .
TGTGCCAGCAGCTTGGCAGGAGGCGGTAATTCACCCCTCCACTTT CASSLAGGGNSPLHF TRBV11-2 15 . TRBJ1-6 .
TGTGCCAGCAACAACTACAACACTGAAGCTTTCTTT CASNNYNTEAFF TRBV12-3/TRBV12-4 12 . TRBJ1-1 .
TGTGCCACCGGACAGAGCAATCAGCCCCAGCATTTT CATGQSNQPQHF TRBV15 12 . TRBJ1-5 .
TGTGCCAGCAGCCTACCAGGGGACACTGAAGCTTTCTTT CASSLPGDTEAFF TRBV7-9 13 few TRBJ1-1 .
TGTGCCAGCAGCTTAGGAGTGGGGGGGACTGAAGCTTTCTTT CASSLGVGGTEAFF TRBV7-2 14 . TRBJ1-1 .
TGTGCCAGCAGCATGGGACAGGGAAAACTAAGCTACACCTTC CASSMGQGKLSYTF TRBV7-2 14 . TRBJ1-2 TRBD1
TGTGCCAGCTCACCAGGGACAGAGGCGAACACCATATATTTT CASSPGTEANTIYF TRBV18 14 . TRBJ1-3 TRBD1
TGTGCCAGCAGCCCCGCGTTCAGGACAGCGAACACCGGGGAGCTGTTTTTT CASSPAFRTANTGELFF TRBV5-4 17 . TRBJ2-2 .
TGTGCCAGCAGCTTGGGGGGGTTTAATGAAAAACTGTTTTTT CASSLGGFNEKLFF TRBV28 14 . TRBJ1-4 .
TGTGCCAGCAGCTTCCGGACAGGAAAATTGAACACTGAAGCTTTCTTT CASSFRTGKLNTEAFF TRBV7-8 16 . TRBJ1-1 TRBD1
TGTGCCAGCATATCGGGTCTAGCGGGGGGTCAAGAGACCCAGTACTTC CASISGLAGGQETQYF TRBV7-9 16 . TRBJ2-5 TRBD2
TGCGCCAGCAGCCCTCGACAGGGGGCGGGGACCGGGGAGCTGTTTTTT CASSPRQGAGTGELFF TRBV4-3 16 . TRBJ2-2 TRBD1
TGTGCCAGCAGCGGGAGTCACACTGGGGCCAACGTCCTGACTTTC CASSGSHTGANVLTF TRBV28 15 . TRBJ2-6 .
TGTGCCTGGAGTGTAAATTTCGACAGGAGTGTCTATGGCTACACCTTC CAWSVNFDRSVYGYTF TRBV30 16 few TRBJ1-2 .
TGTGCCAGCAGCTCAGGGGGCGAGGTTTATGGCTACACCTTC CASSSGGEVYGYTF TRBV28 14 . TRBJ1-2 TRBD1